What follows describes a single TCR beta chain. The antigen is not known. Germline V gene data show CDR1 as SGHTA and CDR2 as FQGNSA. Trimming left V 5 bases short and J 2 bases short, with 12 bases between. This CDR3 contains 14 residues. This sample is part of a study of T cells in localized non-small cell lung cancer. Only in-frame clones appear in the TCRdb table, and some are missing; sequencing was by immunoSEQ multiplex PCR. The sample lists 72,000 or so clones; 84% were seen once. Whole-study findings and limits: Median detection of top 100 tumor clones in adjacent lung was 55 to 60 clones. Longer overall survival was associated with a higher density of T cells in the blood. Without multi-region sequencing, intratumor heterogeneity could not be excluded. The greatest T cell clonality was found in uninvolved adjacent lung (higher than in tumor).

The clonotype originates from a female donor over 55 with stage I lung adenocarcinoma. The chain employs TRBV7-2 and TRBJ1-2; D is undetermined. Sequencing used peripheral blood, obtained before any cancer treatment. Here the CDR3 reads CASSPDGRNYGYTF. The CDR3 DNA reads TGTGCCAGCAGCCCGGACGGGAGGAACTATGGCTACACCTTC.